The entry below describes one T cell receptor beta chain. This specimen comes from a study of blood T cell repertoires in COVID-19. Study overall: Sources were T cells, B-cell-depleted T cells, or PBMCs; the material itself was cDNA or gDNA.

TCRdb keeps only in-frame clones here, not all; method: immunoSEQ multiplex PCR. The sample has fewer than 250,000 clones, about 83% seen once. CDR1 and CDR2 from the germline V gene are SGHRS and YFSETQ. Germline trimming cut 0 bases from V and 7 bases from J; bases unmatched to any gene: 8. The CDR3 runs to 15 residues. Sample: peripheral blood. This rearrangement joins TRBV5-1 to TRBJ2-7; 9 bases align to TRBD1. The origin of this receptor is a human donor in a cohort sampled during active COVID-19. DNA of the CDR3: TGCGCCAGCAGCTTGGGCACAGGGGGCTGGAGGGAGCAGTACTTC. This translates into CASSLGTGGWREQYF.